The clone carrying this T cell receptor beta chain was counted only a few times. The data are from a study of T-cell reconstitution after alpha-beta-depleted transplantation in children. The germline V gene has CDR1 GTSNPN and CDR2 SVGIG (reference sequence). CDR3 length: 13 residues. The V end was cut by 1 base, the J end by 13 bases, with 17 bases between. Using unique molecular identifiers, the investigators prepared the TCRbeta library. TCRdb called the PCR reads again in MiXCR, with one record for every CDR3 protein. Here the sample spans approximately 350,000 distinct CDR3 sequences, 10% being singletons.

The J gene is TRBJ2-1, the V gene TRBV30; D could derive from TRBD1 or TRBD2 (5 bases each). The TCR originated in a human donor who donated a stem cell graft to a child with acute lymphoblastic leukemia. Sequenced material: PBMCs from the stem cell graft donor, taken from the stem cell graft. The CDR3 spells CAWSDGAIRSQFF. DNA for the CDR3: TGTGCCTGGAGTGACGGGGCGATAAGGTCTCAGTTCTTC.